The text below deals with one T cell receptor beta chain. Its antigen is undetermined. This entry is derived from a study of CD8 T cells in ankylosing spondylitis. Study conclusions and caveats: Reportedly, disease-linked clones are significantly enriched in ankylosing spondylitis patients' matched synovial fluid. There were earlier reports of some motif variants in reactive arthritis synovial fluid and blood.

The J segment lost 4 bases and the V segment lost 0 bases, leaving 1 base of the junction unmatched. There are 15 residues in the CDR3. CDR1 is SGHDT, CDR2 YYEEEE, per germline. TCRdb reprocessed the 5' RACE reads with MiXCR, giving one entry per CDR3 protein. The top ten clones hold more than 0.6% of a sample with 250,000 or so distinct CDR3 sequences, 20% to 30% of them seen once. The TCR comes from a male donor with ankylosing spondylitis or in good health (not recorded which). The chain carries TRBV5-6 and TRBJ2-3; 11 positions agree with TRBD2. Sequencing input: blood, either unsorted or a sorted T cell fraction (not recorded which). CDR3 sequence: CASSLGLAGPDTQYF. The DNA of the CDR3 is TGTGCCAGCAGCTTGGGACTAGCGGGGCCAGATACGCAGTATTTT.